This T cell receptor (beta chain) was recovered during a study of blood T cell repertoires in COVID-19. V shed 1 base and J shed 2 bases, with 8 bases lying between them. The germline V gene has CDR1 SGHAT and CDR2 FQNNGV. The CDR3 runs to 15 residues. Produced via immunoSEQ multiplex PCR; TCRdb's table is partial and in-frame only. The data contain under 300,000 clones, about 79% of them seen just once; the ten biggest clones take up approximately 9.4%. Sequencing was performed on peripheral blood. V usage is TRBV11-2 and J usage is TRBJ1-4; D is possibly TRBD1 (5 bases). The TCR comes from a woman at least 80 years old with acute or convalescent COVID-19. The CDR3 DNA sequence: TGTGCCAGCAGCTTAGTGGGGCGGACTAATGAAAAACTGTTTTTT. Translated, it gives CASSLVGRTNEKLFF. The full variable domain, its missing parts supplied by reference TRBV11-2 and TRBJ1-4, is EAGVAQSPRYKIIEKRQSVAFWCNPISGHATLYWYQQILGQGPKLLIQFQNNGVVDDSQLPKDRFSAERLKGVDSTLKIQPAKLEDSAVYLCASSLVGRTNEKLFFGSGTQLSVL.